This T cell receptor (beta chain) was sequenced for a study of blood T cell repertoires in COVID-19. Study in general: The United States, Italy and Spain were the sources of the acute and convalescent COVID-19 samples. Sample material is recorded as cDNA or gDNA derived from T cells, B-cell-depleted T cells, or PBMCs.

Source study methods: Amplification with reference gene primers provided the estimates of nucleated cell counts. The protocol was immunoSEQ multiplex PCR, while the TCRdb copy is restricted to in-frame clones and leaves out a portion. V, J and clone size derive from that table, while D and trimming were established from the DNA sequence. The sample holds under 450,000 clones; 70% to 90% are singletons and the top ten take 1% to 1.5%. Clinical histories supplied by participants themselves formed the basis of cohort assignment. The TCR sequence derives from a young man who had recovered from COVID-19. Sequenced material: PBMCs or T cells enriched from blood (not recorded which).

CDR3 nucleotide sequence: TGTGCCAGCAGCTTAGGTGGGCCAGAAGAAGGCTATGGCTACACCTTC. Its translation: CASSLGGPEEGYGYTF. The rearrangement uses TRBV7-9 and TRBJ1-2, with no clear D. V lost 1 base, J lost 4 bases, and 16 bases lay in between. CDR3 length equals 16 residues. Germline V gene lookup returns CDR1 SEHNR and CDR2 FQNEAQ (reference sequence).